This T cell receptor beta chain was found in a study of blood T cell repertoires in COVID-19. This CDR3 has 14 residues. The V gene's germline CDR1 is SGHAT and CDR2 FQNNGV. V was shortened by 1 base and J by 8 bases, with 14 bases between the two germline ends. TCRdb's copy holds only in-frame clones and misses some; the assay was immunoSEQ multiplex PCR. The sample holds some 150,000 clones, roughly 83% seen once. This clone was counted only a few times. The clonotype comes from a woman older than 75 with acute or convalescent COVID-19. The chain combines TRBV11-2 with TRBJ1-1; D possibly corresponds to TRBD1 (5 bases). Sequencing was performed on peripheral blood. Here the CDR3 DNA reads TGTGCCAGCAGCTTAGTCTCCGGGACTCTCGAAGCTTTCTTT. Its protein product is CASSLVSGTLEAFF.